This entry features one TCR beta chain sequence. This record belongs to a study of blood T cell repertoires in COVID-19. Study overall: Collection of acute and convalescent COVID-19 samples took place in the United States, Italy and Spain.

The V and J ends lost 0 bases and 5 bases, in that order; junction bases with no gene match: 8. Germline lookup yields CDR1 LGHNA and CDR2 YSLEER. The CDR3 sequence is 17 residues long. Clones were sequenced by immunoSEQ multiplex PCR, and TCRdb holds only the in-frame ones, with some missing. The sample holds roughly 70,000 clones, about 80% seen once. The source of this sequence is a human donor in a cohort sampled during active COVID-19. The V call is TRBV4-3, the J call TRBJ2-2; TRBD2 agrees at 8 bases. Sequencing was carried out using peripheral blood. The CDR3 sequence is CASSQEFSGGGTGELFF. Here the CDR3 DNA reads TGCGCCAGCAGCCAAGAATTCAGCGGGGGCGGGACCGGGGAGCTGTTTTTT.